Sequencing of this T cell receptor (beta chain) was carried out in a study of human thymus T cells. Donation was from healthy Finnish infants who were having corrective surgery that addressed congenital heart defects. During surgery, about 0.45-1 mL peripheral blood was drawn from four of eight donors. Whole-study findings and limits: Thymic as well as blood repertoires seemed to favor certain V and J genes unevenly.

The CDR3 consists of 13 residues. Germline CDR1 and CDR2: MGHDK and SYGVNS. Trimming took off 6 bases at V and 1 base at J, with 10 bases between the two ends. Sequencing was performed with immunoSEQ multiplex PCR; in TCRdb, only in-frame clones are kept and a portion is missing. The repertoire holds 57,000 or so clones, 90% to 95% seen once, with less than 7% in the top ten. A word on this clone: Its antigen is still unknown.

The sequence came from a boy younger than two with a congenital heart defect but otherwise immunologically healthy. The rearrangement uses TRBV25-1 and TRBJ2-7; D ambiguous. The sequenced material came from blood. CDR3 protein: CASSFTVSYEQYF. The CDR3 DNA is TGTGCCAGCAGCTTTACAGTTTCCTACGAGCAGTACTTC.